Presented here are 16 T cell receptor beta chains from one specimen sequenced in a study of cytomegalovirus exposure and HLA in healthy donors. The PCR used 60 Vbeta and 13 Jbeta primers. Produced via immunoSEQ multiplex PCR; TCRdb's table is partial and in-frame only. The sample comprises a few hundred thousand clones, 60% to 85% of which are singletons, and around a sixth rests with the top ten. Sequences were obtained from PBMCs. These receptors were collected from a man in his forties or fifties in good health and CMV-seronegative.

CDR3 in DNA: TGTGCCAGCAGTGAATGGGGTATGGGACTCAGCTCCTATAATTCACCCCTCCACTTT. Residues: CASSEWGMGLSSYNSPLHF. J is TRBJ1-6 and V is TRBV2; D is possibly TRBD1 (5 bases). Germline V gives CDR1 SNHLY, CDR2 FYNNEI. The CDR3 is made up of 19 amino acids. The V end lost 2 bases, the J end lost 0 bases, and 17 bases lay between the germline ends.

The chain employs TRBV5-4 and TRBJ2-5; a weak D match, TRBD2 (7 bases). The length of the CDR3 is 16 residues. Germline CDR1 reads SGHNT; CDR2 reads YYREEE (reference sequence). Deletions cut 6 bases from V and 1 base from J, with 19 bases between. The CDR3 nucleotides read TGTGCCAGCACCATAAGGACCGCGGGGGCCCAAGAGACCCAGTACTTC. Its translation is CASTIRTAGAQETQYF.

The chain links TRBV4-1 to TRBJ2-5; D is undetermined. V was shortened by 2 bases and J by 3 bases, with 7 bases between the two germline ends. This CDR3 is 13 amino acids long. Germline V CDR1 and CDR2: MGHRA, YSYEKL. DNA of the CDR3: TGCGCCAGCAGCCAAAGGCTAGAAGAGACCCAGTACTTC. Protein: CASSQRLEETQYF.

The rearrangement uses TRBV27 and TRBJ1-5; D may be TRBD1 (5 bases). The V gene's germline CDR1 is MNHEY and CDR2 SMNVEV (reference sequence). The CDR3 is 15 amino acids. Trimming removed 0 bases from V and 2 bases from J, with 8 bases in between. For the CDR3, the DNA is TGTGCCAGCAGTTTATCCAGGGTCGGCAATCAGCCCCAGCATTTT. The encoded protein is CASSLSRVGNQPQHF.

V gene TRBV12-5 combines with J gene TRBJ2-6; weak D call: TRBD1 (8 bases). Between the trimmed V and J ends, which lost 1 base and 4 bases, there was a span of 14 bases. The CDR3 totals 17 residues. CDR1 is LGHNT, CDR2 FRNRAP, per germline. CDR3: CASGLDRGGRGANVLTF. DNA of the CDR3: TGTGCTAGTGGTTTGGACAGGGGGGGGCGGGGGGCCAACGTCCTGACTTTC.

This chain joins TRBV6-5 and TRBJ2-3; TRBD1 matches at 8 bases. Losses at the gene ends were 5 bases for V and 2 bases for J; bases not matched to a gene: 6. CDR3 length equals 15 residues. Germline V gene data show CDR1 as MNHEY and CDR2 as SVGAGI. The CDR3 nucleotides are TGTGCCAGCAGTCTACAGGGGGTTCACACAGATACGCAGTATTTT. Translation gives CASSLQGVHTDTQYF.

The chain links TRBV2 to TRBJ2-2, with TRBD1 matching over 7 bases. The CDR3 extends over 14 amino acids. Germline trimming cut 5 bases from V and 7 bases from J; bases unmatched to any gene: 7. Germline CDR1 reads SNHLY; CDR2 reads FYNNEI. The CDR3 DNA sequence: TGTGCCAGCAGTTCCTTTGACAGGGTCGGGGAGCTGTTTTTT. This codes for CASSSFDRVGELFF.

The V and J genes are TRBV5-8 and TRBJ1-5, with 10 bases identical to TRBD1. Unmatched junction bases numbered 4, after V lost 7 bases and J lost 3 bases. Germline lookup yields CDR1 SGHTS and CDR2 YDEGEE. The CDR3 consists of 14 residues. The CDR3 sequence: CASGDRGTNQPQHF. CDR3 coding DNA: TGTGCCAGCGGGGACAGGGGAACCAATCAGCCCCAGCATTTT.

The genes are TRBV7-2 and TRBJ2-3, with TRBD2 matching 13 bases. Germline loops: CDR1 SGHTA, CDR2 FQGNSA. This CDR3 has 15 amino acids. J lost 5 bases, V lost 5 bases, and 4 bases had no gene match. The CDR3, as DNA: TGTGCCAGCAGCCAACTAGCGGGGGGGCAAGATACGCAGTATTTT. It encodes CASSQLAGGQDTQYF.

The chain is built from TRBV28 and TRBJ2-1; 7 nucleotides align to TRBD2. The V and J ends lost 6 bases and 5 bases, in that order; junction bases with no gene match: 10. This CDR3 has 15 residues. CDR1 is MDHEN and CDR2 is SYDVKM in the germline V gene. The CDR3 coding sequence is TGTGCCAGCAGGAATCCTAGCGGAATACACAATGAGCAGTTCTTC. Protein sequence: CASRNPSGIHNEQFF.

A remark on this clone: At one boundary the junction diverges from the germline segment, which might be a read error. CDR3: CSSSFGRTEAFF. The CDR3 DNA sequence: TGTTCCAGCAGCTTTGGGAGAACTGAAGCTTTCTTT. The chain links TRBV7-9 to TRBJ1-1; D unresolved. CDR1 and CDR2 from the germline V gene are SEHNR and FQNEAQ (reference sequence). This CDR3 spans 12 amino acids. Supplemented by reference TRBV7-9 and TRBJ1-1, the full variable domain reads DTGVSQNPRHKITKRGQNVTFRCDPISEHNRLYWYRQTLGQGPEFLTYFQNEAQLEKSRLLSDRFSAERPKGSFSTLEIQRTEQGDSAMYLCSSSFGRTEAFFGQGTRLTVV.

The rearrangement links TRBV5-4 to TRBJ2-2; D might be TRBD2 (5 bases). Between the trimmed V and J ends, which lost 0 bases and 1 base, there was a span of 7 bases. This CDR3 contains 15 residues. Germline V gene sequence: CDR1 SGHNT, CDR2 YYREEE (reference sequence). The CDR3 sequence: CASSLVSGNTGELFF. CDR3 coding DNA: TGTGCCAGCAGCTTGGTGAGCGGGAACACCGGGGAGCTGTTTTTT.

The chain employs TRBV19 and TRBJ1-3; tentative D call: TRBD1 (5 bases). Looked up from germline, CDR1 is LNHDA and CDR2 is SQIVND (reference sequence). CDR3 size: 12 residues. V lost 10 bases to trimming and J lost 4 bases, with 11 bases between them. CDR3 protein: CATGFVGNTIYF. The CDR3, as DNA: TGTGCCACAGGGTTTGTGGGAAACACCATATATTTT.

This rearrangement joins TRBV6-5 to TRBJ2-3, with D uncertain. The germline V gene encodes CDR1 MNHEY and CDR2 SVGAGI. The CDR3 totals 13 residues. Trimming removed 0 bases at V and 4 bases at J, with 5 bases between. Here the CDR3 DNA reads TGTGCCAGCAGTTACTCTCCTGCAGATACGCAGTATTTT. Encoded protein: CASSYSPADTQYF.

As to this clone: This sample includes further DNA sequences coding for the same CDR3. The chain joins TRBV11-2 to TRBJ2-3; D uncertain. The germline gives CDR1 SGHAT, CDR2 FQNNGV. This CDR3 has 13 residues. V was trimmed by 0 bases and J by 6 bases, leaving 7 bases between them. The CDR3 loop is CASSLDRSDTQYF. The CDR3 nucleotides read TGTGCCAGCAGCTTAGACAGGTCCGATACGCAGTATTTT.

This clone was detected only a few times. J is TRBJ2-7 and V is TRBV2; D may be TRBD1 (6 bases). Trimming took off 5 bases at V and 0 bases at J, with 11 bases between the two ends. The CDR3 sequence is 14 residues long. The germline gives CDR1 SNHLY, CDR2 FYNNEI. The CDR3 bases are TGTGCCAGCAGTCGACAGGTAAACTCCTACGAGCAGTACTTC. Encoded protein: CASSRQVNSYEQYF.